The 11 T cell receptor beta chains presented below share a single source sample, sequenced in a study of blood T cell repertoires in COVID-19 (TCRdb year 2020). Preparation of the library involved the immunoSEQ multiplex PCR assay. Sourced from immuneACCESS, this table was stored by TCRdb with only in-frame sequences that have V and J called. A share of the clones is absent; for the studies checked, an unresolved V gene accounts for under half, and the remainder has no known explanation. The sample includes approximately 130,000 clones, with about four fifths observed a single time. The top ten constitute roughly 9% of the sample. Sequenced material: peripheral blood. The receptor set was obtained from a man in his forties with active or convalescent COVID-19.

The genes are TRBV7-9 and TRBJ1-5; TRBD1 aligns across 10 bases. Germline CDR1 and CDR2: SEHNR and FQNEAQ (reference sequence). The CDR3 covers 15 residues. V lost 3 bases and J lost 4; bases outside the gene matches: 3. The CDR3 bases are TGTGCCAGCAGCTTGACAGGGGGCCTTAATCAGCCCCAGCATTTT. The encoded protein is CASSLTGGLNQPQHF.

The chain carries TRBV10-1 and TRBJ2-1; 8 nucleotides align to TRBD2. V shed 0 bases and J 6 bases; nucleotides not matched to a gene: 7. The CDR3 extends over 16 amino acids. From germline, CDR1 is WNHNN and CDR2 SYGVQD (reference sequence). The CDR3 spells CASSESGSGGFNEQFF. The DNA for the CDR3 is TGCGCCAGCAGTGAGTCGGGAAGCGGGGGATTCAATGAGCAGTTCTTC.

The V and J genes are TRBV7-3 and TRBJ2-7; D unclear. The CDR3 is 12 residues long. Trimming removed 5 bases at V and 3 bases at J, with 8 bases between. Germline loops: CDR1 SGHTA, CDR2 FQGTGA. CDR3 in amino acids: CASSPNGYEQYF. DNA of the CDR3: TGTGCCAGCAGCCCGAACGGCTACGAGCAGTACTTC.

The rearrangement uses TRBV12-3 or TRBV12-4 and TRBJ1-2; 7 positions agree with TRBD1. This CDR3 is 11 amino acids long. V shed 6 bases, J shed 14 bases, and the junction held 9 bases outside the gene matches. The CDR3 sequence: CASRTRGQSTF. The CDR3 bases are TGTGCCAGCAGGACTAGGGGGCAGAGTACCTTC.

CDR3 nucleotides: TGTGCCAGCAGCCTTCTAGCGGGGGGGCTGGTAGATACGCAGTATTTT. Amino acid sequence: CASSLLAGGLVDTQYF. J is TRBJ2-3 and V is TRBV7-9; TRBD2 agrees at 12 bases. From germline, CDR1 is SEHNR and CDR2 FQNEAQ (reference sequence). V was clipped by 5 bases and J by 5 bases; unmatched bases: 8. The CDR3 loop spans 16 amino acids.

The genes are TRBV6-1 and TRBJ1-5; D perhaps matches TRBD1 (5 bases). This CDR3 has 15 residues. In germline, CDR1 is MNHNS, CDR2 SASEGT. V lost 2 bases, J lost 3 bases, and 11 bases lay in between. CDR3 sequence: CASSESEGFNQPQHF. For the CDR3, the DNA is TGTGCCAGCAGTGAATCGGAGGGGTTCAATCAGCCCCAGCATTTT.

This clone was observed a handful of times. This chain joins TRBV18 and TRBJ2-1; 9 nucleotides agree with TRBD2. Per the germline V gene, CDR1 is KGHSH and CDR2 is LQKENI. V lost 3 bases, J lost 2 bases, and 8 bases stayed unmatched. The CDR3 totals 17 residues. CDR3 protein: CASSPTGLAGTYNEQFF. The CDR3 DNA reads TGTGCCAGCTCACCGACGGGTCTAGCGGGGACCTACAATGAGCAGTTCTTC. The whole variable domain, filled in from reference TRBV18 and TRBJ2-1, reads NAGVMQNPRHLVRRRGQEARLRCSPMKGHSHVYWYRQLPEEGLKFMVYLQKENIIDESGMPKERFSAEFPKEGPSILRIQQVVRGDSAAYFCASSPTGLAGTYNEQFFGPGTRLTVL.

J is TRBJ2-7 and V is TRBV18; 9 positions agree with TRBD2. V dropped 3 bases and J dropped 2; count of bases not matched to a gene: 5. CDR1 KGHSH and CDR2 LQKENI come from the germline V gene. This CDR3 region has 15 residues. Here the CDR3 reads CASSPSGGGAYEQYF. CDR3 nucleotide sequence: TGTGCCAGCTCACCTAGCGGGGGAGGGGCCTACGAGCAGTACTTC. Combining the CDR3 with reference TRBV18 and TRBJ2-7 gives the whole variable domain NAGVMQNPRHLVRRRGQEARLRCSPMKGHSHVYWYRQLPEEGLKFMVYLQKENIIDESGMPKERFSAEFPKEGPSILRIQQVVRGDSAAYFCASSPSGGGAYEQYFGPGTRLTVT.

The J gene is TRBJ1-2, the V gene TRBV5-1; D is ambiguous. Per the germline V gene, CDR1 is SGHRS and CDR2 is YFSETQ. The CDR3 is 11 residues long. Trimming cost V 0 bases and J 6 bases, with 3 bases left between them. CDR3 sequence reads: CASSLADGYTF. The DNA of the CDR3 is TGCGCCAGCAGCTTGGCCGATGGCTACACCTTC.

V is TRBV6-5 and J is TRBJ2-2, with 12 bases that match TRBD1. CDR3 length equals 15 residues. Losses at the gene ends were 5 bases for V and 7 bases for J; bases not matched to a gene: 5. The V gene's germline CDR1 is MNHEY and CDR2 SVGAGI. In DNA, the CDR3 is TGTGCCAGCAGTACCGGGACAGGGGGCGGCGGGGAGCTGTTTTTT. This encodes CASSTGTGGGGELFF.

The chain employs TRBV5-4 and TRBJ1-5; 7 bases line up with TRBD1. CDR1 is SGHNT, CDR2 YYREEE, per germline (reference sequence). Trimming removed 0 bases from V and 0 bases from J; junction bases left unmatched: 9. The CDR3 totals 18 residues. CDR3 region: CASSLGGGGSSSNQPQHF. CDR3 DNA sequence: TGTGCCAGCAGCTTGGGTGGAGGGGGCAGCTCTAGCAATCAGCCCCAGCATTTT.